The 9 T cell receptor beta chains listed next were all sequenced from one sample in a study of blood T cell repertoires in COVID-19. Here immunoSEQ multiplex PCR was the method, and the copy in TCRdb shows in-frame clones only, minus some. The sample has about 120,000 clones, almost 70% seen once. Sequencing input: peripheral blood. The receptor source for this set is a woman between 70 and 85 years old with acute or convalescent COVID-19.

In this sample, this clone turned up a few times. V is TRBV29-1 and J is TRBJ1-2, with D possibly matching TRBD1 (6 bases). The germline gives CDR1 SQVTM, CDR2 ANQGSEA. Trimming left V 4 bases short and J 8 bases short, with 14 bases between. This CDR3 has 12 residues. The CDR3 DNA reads TGCAGCGTTGGGGGGGGCGCGAGAGGCTACACCTTC. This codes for CSVGGGARGYTF.

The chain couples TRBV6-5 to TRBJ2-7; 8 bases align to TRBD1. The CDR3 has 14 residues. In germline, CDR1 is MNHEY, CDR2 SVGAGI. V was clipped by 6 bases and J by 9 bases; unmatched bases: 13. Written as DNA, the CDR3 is TGTGCCAGCAGCCTCGGGACAGGTGGTAAAGGGCAGTACTTC. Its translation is CASSLGTGGKGQYF.

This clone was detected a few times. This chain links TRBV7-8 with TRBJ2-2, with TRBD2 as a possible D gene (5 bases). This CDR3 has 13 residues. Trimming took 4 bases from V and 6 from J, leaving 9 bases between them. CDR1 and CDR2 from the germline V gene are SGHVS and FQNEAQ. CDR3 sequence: CASSSGFSGELFF. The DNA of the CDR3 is TGTGCCAGCAGCTCGGGGTTCTCCGGGGAGCTGTTTTTT.

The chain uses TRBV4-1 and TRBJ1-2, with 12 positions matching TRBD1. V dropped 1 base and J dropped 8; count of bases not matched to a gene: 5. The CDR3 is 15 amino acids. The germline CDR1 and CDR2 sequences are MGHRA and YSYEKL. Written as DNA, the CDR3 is TGCGCCAGCAGCCAAGCGGGACAGGGGGCGCGAGGCTACACCTTC. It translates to CASSQAGQGARGYTF.

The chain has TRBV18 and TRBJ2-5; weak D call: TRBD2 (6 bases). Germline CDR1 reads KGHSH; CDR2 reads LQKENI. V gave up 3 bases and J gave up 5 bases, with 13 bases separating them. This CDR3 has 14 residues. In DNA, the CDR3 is TGTGCCAGCTCACCGTCTGGCGGGGCGGAGACCCAGTACTTC. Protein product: CASSPSGGAETQYF.

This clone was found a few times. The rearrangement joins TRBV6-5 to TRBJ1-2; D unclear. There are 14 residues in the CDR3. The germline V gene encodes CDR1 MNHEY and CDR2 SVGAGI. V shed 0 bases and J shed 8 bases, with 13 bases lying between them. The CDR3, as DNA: TGTGCCAGCAGTTACTCGCGGGGAAGACGCGGCTACACCTTC. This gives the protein CASSYSRGRRGYTF.

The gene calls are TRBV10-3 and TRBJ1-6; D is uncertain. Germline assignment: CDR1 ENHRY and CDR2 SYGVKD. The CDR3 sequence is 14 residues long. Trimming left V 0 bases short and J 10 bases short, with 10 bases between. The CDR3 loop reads CAISESAGSSPLHF. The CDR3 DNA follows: TGTGCCATCAGTGAGTCGGCGGGGTCCTCACCCCTCCACTTT.

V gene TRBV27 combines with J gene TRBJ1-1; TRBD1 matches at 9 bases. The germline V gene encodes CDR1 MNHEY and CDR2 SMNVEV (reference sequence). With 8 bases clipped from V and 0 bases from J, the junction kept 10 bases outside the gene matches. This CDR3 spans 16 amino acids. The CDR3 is CASGRQGGNMNTEAFF. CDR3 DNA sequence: TGTGCCAGCGGTCGACAGGGGGGAAATATGAACACTGAAGCTTTCTTT.

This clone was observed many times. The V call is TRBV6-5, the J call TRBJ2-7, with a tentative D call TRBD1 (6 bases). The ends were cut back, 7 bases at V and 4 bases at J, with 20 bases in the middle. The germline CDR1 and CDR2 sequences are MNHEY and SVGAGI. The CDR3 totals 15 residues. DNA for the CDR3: TGTGCCAGCATGCCGGGACAAAGCCTCGGGTACGAGCAGTACTTC. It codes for CASMPGQSLGYEQYF.